The 17 T cell receptor beta chains below were found in one sample sequenced in a study of T cell responses to AZD1222 COVID-19 vaccine. This table comes from immunoSEQ multiplex PCR, and its TCRdb copy is limited to in-frame clones, with some not included. This table holds approximately 80,000 clones, about 87% found once. The sequenced sample was peripheral blood, obtained on day 0 of AZD1222 vaccination. All receptors come from an adult in good health.

The chain is built from TRBV20-1 and TRBJ1-1, with TRBD1 matching over 9 bases. The germline V gene has CDR1 DFQATT and CDR2 SNEGSKA (reference sequence). The CDR3 totals 14 residues. V trimming: 3 bases; J trimming: 6 bases; junction bases outside the gene matches: 8. The CDR3 DNA is TGCAGTGCTAGTGAAACAGGGGGCGTTTCTGAAGCTTTCTTT. Protein sequence: CSASETGGVSEAFF.

This chain connects TRBV5-1 to TRBJ1-4; TRBD1 is a possible D gene (6 bases). In germline, CDR1 is SGHRS, CDR2 YFSETQ. Trimming removed 0 bases from V and 7 bases from J, with 19 bases in between. There are 17 residues in the CDR3. The CDR3 nucleotides are TGCGCCAGCAGCTTGGACGGCCAGGGGTCGGGTCGTGAAAAACTGTTTTTT. This gives the protein CASSLDGQGSGREKLFF.

The chain uses TRBV7-2 and TRBJ1-3; D is unclear. The germline CDR1 and CDR2 sequences are SGHTA and FQGNSA. Trimming took 5 bases from V and 0 from J, leaving 14 bases between them. This CDR3 has 16 amino acids. DNA for the CDR3: TGTGCCAGCAGCCCATTGGGGAGGGTCTCTGGAAACACCATATATTTT. It codes for CASSPLGRVSGNTIYF.

The chain carries TRBV5-4 and TRBJ1-2; D gene ambiguous. Germline V gene data show CDR1 as SGHNT and CDR2 as YYREEE (reference sequence). V was clipped by 1 base and J by 5 bases, with 15 bases between them. This CDR3 comprises 15 residues. CDR3 region: CASSLKLAGNYGYTF. CDR3 bases: TGTGCCAGCAGCTTGAAATTGGCGGGGAATTATGGCTACACCTTC. Using reference TRBV5-4 and TRBJ1-2 for the parts outside the CDR3, the full variable domain is ETGVTQSPTHLIKTRGQQVTLRCSSQSGHNTVSWYQQALGQGPQFIFQYYREEENGRGNFPPRFSGLQFPNYSSELNVNALELDDSALYLCASSLKLAGNYGYTFGSGTRLTVV.

This chain links TRBV10-3 with TRBJ1-5; weak D call: TRBD1 (6 bases). Trimming took 0 bases from V and 4 from J, leaving 10 bases between them. Germline V gene data show CDR1 as ENHRY and CDR2 as SYGVKD. The length of the CDR3 is 15 residues. CDR3 DNA: TGTGCCATCAGTGAGTCGGTAACAGGGAATCAGCCCCAGCATTTT. The encoded protein is CAISESVTGNQPQHF.

The J gene is TRBJ2-1, the V gene TRBV9; D gene uncertain. V lost 5 bases and J lost 5, with 5 bases in between. This CDR3 has 11 residues. Germline CDR1 reads SGDLS; CDR2 reads YYNGEE. For the CDR3, the DNA is TGTGCCAGCAGTAGAGACAATGAGCAGTTCTTC. Its protein is CASSRDNEQFF.

The chain is built from TRBV9 and TRBJ1-1; D ambiguous. V was shortened by 0 bases and J by 0 bases, with 9 bases between the two germline ends. The CDR3 runs 15 residues. Germline V gene lookup returns CDR1 SGDLS and CDR2 YYNGEE. The CDR3 nucleotides read TGTGCCAGCAGCGTAGTTTCCGGGTTGAACACTGAAGCTTTCTTT. It encodes CASSVVSGLNTEAFF. The full variable domain, completed using reference TRBV9 and TRBJ1-1, is DSGVTQTPKHLITATGQRVTLRCSPRSGDLSVYWYQQSLDQGLQFLIQYYNGEERAKGNILERFSAQQFPDLHSELNLSSLELGDSALYFCASSVVSGLNTEAFFGQGTRLTVV.

J is TRBJ2-5 and V is TRBV18, with a possible D match to TRBD1 (6 bases). CDR3 length: 13 residues. V was cut by 3 bases and J by 5 bases, with 10 bases left in between. Germline V gene sequence: CDR1 KGHSH, CDR2 LQKENI. DNA of the CDR3: TGTGCCAGCTCACCTAGGGGGATGGAGACCCAGTACTTC. This translates into CASSPRGMETQYF.

V and J are TRBV11-1 and TRBJ2-1; D gene unclear. The CDR3 extends over 11 amino acids. Trimming left V 6 bases short and J 5 bases short, with 5 bases between. CDR1 and CDR2 from the germline V gene are SGHAT and FQDESV (reference sequence). The CDR3 spells CASSKDNEQFF. The CDR3 DNA reads as TGTGCCAGCAGTAAAGACAATGAGCAGTTCTTC.

The chain employs TRBV7-9 and TRBJ1-1, with D possibly TRBD1 on 6 matching bases. Trimming removed 5 bases from V and 3 bases from J, with 19 bases in between. This CDR3 has 16 residues. Germline loops: CDR1 SEHNR, CDR2 FQNEAQ (reference sequence). The CDR3 is CASSVQGVGADTEAFF. The CDR3, as DNA: TGTGCCAGCAGCGTCCAGGGCGTGGGGGCGGACACTGAAGCTTTCTTT.

The gene calls are TRBV6-5 and TRBJ1-6; D call uncertain. Germline V CDR1 and CDR2: MNHEY, SVGAGI. This CDR3 region has 15 residues. Trimming removed 6 bases from V and 0 bases from J, with 9 bases in between. The chain's CDR3 is CASRKQSSYNSPLHF. In DNA, the CDR3 is TGTGCCAGCAGGAAACAGAGCTCCTATAATTCACCCCTCCACTTT.

V and J are TRBV19 and TRBJ2-7; D perhaps matches TRBD1 (6 bases). The CDR3 extends over 13 amino acids. CDR1 and CDR2 (germline): LNHDA, SQIVND (reference sequence). The V and J ends lost 10 bases and 5 bases respectively, with 18 bases between them. CDR3 loop: CATTGRGRDEQYF. CDR3 sequence (DNA): TGTGCCACTACTGGCAGGGGTCGCGACGAGCAGTACTTC.

The chain employs TRBV19 and TRBJ2-7, with D uncertain. Germline V gene sequence: CDR1 LNHDA, CDR2 SQIVND (reference sequence). This CDR3 contains 12 residues. Deletions cut 8 bases from V and 1 base from J, with 9 bases between. CDR3 coding DNA: TGTGCCAGTCCTTATTGGTCCTACGAGCAGTACTTC. The encoded protein is CASPYWSYEQYF. The entire variable domain, with the rest obtained from reference TRBV19 and TRBJ2-7, is as follows: DGGITQSPKYLFRKEGQNVTLSCEQNLNHDAMYWYRQDPGQGLRLIYYSQIVNDFQKGDIAEGYSVSREKKESFPLTVTSAQKNPTAFYLCASPYWSYEQYFGPGTRLTVT.

The rearrangement links TRBV19 to TRBJ1-1, with a possible D match to TRBD1 (6 bases). This CDR3 has 17 residues. V was shortened by 1 base and J by 4 bases, with 19 bases between the two germline ends. CDR1 and CDR2 from the germline V gene are LNHDA and SQIVND (reference sequence). The CDR3, as DNA: TGTGCCAGTAGTATAGTCTCGGGGGGCGGCGGACCCACTGAAGCTTTCTTT. It codes for CASSIVSGGGGPTEAFF.

This chain links TRBV4-3 with TRBJ2-1; weak D call: TRBD2 (6 bases). Deletions cut 0 bases from V and 4 bases from J, with 10 bases between. From germline, CDR1 is LGHNA and CDR2 YSLEER. The length of the CDR3 is 15 residues. The CDR3 loop reads CASSQEGGVYNEQFF. In nucleotides, the CDR3 is TGCGCCAGCAGCCAAGAGGGGGGAGTTTACAATGAGCAGTTCTTC.

This chain links TRBV5-1 with TRBJ1-4; D remains ambiguous. CDR3 length equals 15 residues. Germline V lookup: CDR1 SGHRS, CDR2 YFSETQ. The germline V and J ends were trimmed by 0 bases and 6 bases, with 12 bases remaining between them. Here the CDR3 reads CASSLGAVQDEKLFF. The CDR3 region has the DNA TGCGCCAGCAGCTTGGGGGCAGTTCAGGATGAAAAACTGTTTTTT.

The J gene is TRBJ1-2, the V gene TRBV7-9; D is perhaps TRBD1 (5 bases). The CDR3 length is 16 residues. From germline, CDR1 is SEHNR and CDR2 FQNEAQ (reference sequence). The V gene lost 4 bases and the J gene lost 0 bases, with 15 bases spanning the gap. The CDR3 nucleotides are TGTGCCAGCAGCTCCCTAGTGGGACGTACTAACTATGGCTACACCTTC. Its translation: CASSSLVGRTNYGYTF.